Following are 3 T cell receptor beta chains from one sample sequenced in a study of HIV-infected patients and healthy controls. Reverse transcription used approximately 500 ng RNA and constant-region primers for alpha and beta. Separate chain-specific third strand synthesis with multiplexing indices produced the alpha and beta libraries. TCRdb independently ran MiXCR on the 5' RACE reads; one entry per CDR3 protein. The data hold some 13,000 distinct CDR3 sequences, with 9% to 10% observed a single time. No cell fractionation was done, so the repertoire covers all unsorted peripheral blood T cells. Material for sequencing was blood. The source of these receptors is an adult in good health.

By share, this clonotype ranks as medium-sized. The chain recombines TRBV10-3 with TRBJ2-3; D not resolved. Germline loops: CDR1 ENHRY, CDR2 SYGVKD. CDR3 size: 14 residues. V shed 0 bases and J shed 1 base, with 5 bases lying between them. DNA of the CDR3: TGTGCCATCAGTGAGTCGGACCGCACAGATACGCAGTATTTT. It codes for CAISESDRTDTQYF.

This clonotype is classed as medium-sized. The CDR3 DNA reads as TGTGCCAGCAGTACAAAGGACGGGATACAGCCCCAGCATTTT. Residues: CASSTKDGIQPQHF. V and J are TRBV6-5 and TRBJ1-5; no reliable D call. From germline, CDR1 is MNHEY and CDR2 SVGAGI. Trimming pared 5 bases from V and 7 bases from J, leaving 15 bases between. The CDR3 is 14 amino acids.

This sequence joins TRBV7-9 and TRBJ1-3, with D maybe TRBD1 (5 bases). The CDR3 runs to 16 residues. Germline V gene data show CDR1 as SEHNR and CDR2 as FQNEAQ (reference sequence). Trimming left V 5 bases short and J 0 bases short, with 14 bases between. CDR3 in amino acids: CASSPSWGSSGNTIYF. The CDR3 coding sequence is TGTGCCAGCAGCCCCTCCTGGGGGAGCTCTGGAAACACCATATATTTT. The whole variable domain, filled in from reference TRBV7-9 and TRBJ1-3, reads DTGVSQNPRHKITKRGQNVTFRCDPISEHNRLYWYRQTLGQGPEFLTYFQNEAQLEKSRLLSDRFSAERPKGSFSTLEIQRTEQGDSAMYLCASSPSWGSSGNTIYFGEGSWLTVV.